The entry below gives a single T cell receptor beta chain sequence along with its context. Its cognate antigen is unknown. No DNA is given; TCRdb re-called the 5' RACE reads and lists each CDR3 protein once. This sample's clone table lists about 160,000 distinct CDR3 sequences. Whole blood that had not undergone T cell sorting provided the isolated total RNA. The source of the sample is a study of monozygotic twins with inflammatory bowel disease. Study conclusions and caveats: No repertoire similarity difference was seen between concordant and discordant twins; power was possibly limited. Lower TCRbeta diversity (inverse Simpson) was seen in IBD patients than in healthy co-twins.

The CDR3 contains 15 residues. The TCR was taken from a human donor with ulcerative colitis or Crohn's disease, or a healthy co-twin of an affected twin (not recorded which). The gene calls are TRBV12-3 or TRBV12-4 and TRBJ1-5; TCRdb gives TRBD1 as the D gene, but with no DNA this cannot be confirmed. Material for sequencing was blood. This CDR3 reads CASSLGAGNSQPQHF.